The 7 T cell receptor beta chains listed next were all sequenced from one sample in a study of graft-versus-host responses after intestinal transplantation. The assay was immunoSEQ multiplex PCR, and TCRdb's table has in-frame clones only and misses some. Of over 90,000 clones listed, 90% to 95% are singletons. These receptors are not linked to any known antigen. The specimen was unstimulated CD4+ T cells sorted from spleen or lymph node cells, collected before transplant. Receptors were obtained from a human donor who was the organ donor for an intestinal transplant.

The genes are TRBV7-2 and TRBJ2-1, with D perhaps matching TRBD1 (6 bases). The germline gives CDR1 SGHTA, CDR2 FQGNSA. There are 14 residues in the CDR3. V shed 8 bases and J shed 10 bases, with 21 bases lying between them. The CDR3 nucleotides are TGTGCCAGCTTCGGTGGGGGCCTCTTAAAAGAGCAGTTCTTC. Translation gives CASFGGGLLKEQFF.

The chain has TRBV7-2 and TRBJ2-2; 8 bases map to TRBD1. Germline V gene lookup returns CDR1 SGHTA and CDR2 FQGNSA. The CDR3 sequence is 16 residues long. Unmatched junction bases numbered 5, after V lost 4 bases and J lost 1 base. CDR3 nucleotide sequence: TGTGCCAGCAGCTACTCCGGGACAGGGAACACCGGGGAGCTGTTTTTT. Translating gives CASSYSGTGNTGELFF.

The rearrangement joins TRBV7-3 to TRBJ2-7, with 8 bases matching TRBD2. Germline lookup yields CDR1 SGHTA and CDR2 FQGTGA. With V trimmed by 2 bases and J by 4 bases, 7 bases remained unmatched. The CDR3 extends over 15 amino acids. CDR3 DNA sequence: TGTGCCAGCAGCTTATTACCCGGGGGGGGATACGAGCAGTACTTC. It specifies CASSLLPGGGYEQYF.

V and J are TRBV29-1 and TRBJ2-1; 8 nucleotides line up with TRBD2. The germline gives CDR1 SQVTM, CDR2 ANQGSEA. The junction had 7 bases not matched to a gene; V was cut back by 3 bases and J by 6 bases. CDR3 length: 14 residues. The CDR3 reads CSVDWPGGVNEQFF. In DNA form, the CDR3 reads TGCAGCGTTGATTGGCCGGGGGGGGTCAATGAGCAGTTCTTC.

The chain carries TRBV7-2 and TRBJ2-2; a possible D gene is TRBD1 (5 bases). V was pared by 3 bases and J by 6 bases, with 11 bases between. CDR3 length: 14 residues. Germline V gives CDR1 SGHTA, CDR2 FQGNSA. CDR3 protein: CASSFRGRAGELFF. CDR3 coding DNA: TGTGCCAGCAGCTTTAGGGGTAGAGCCGGGGAGCTGTTTTTT.

V usage is TRBV2 and J usage is TRBJ2-7, with 11 positions matching TRBD2. Germline assignment: CDR1 SNHLY and CDR2 FYNNEI. This CDR3 region has 15 residues. With V trimmed by 5 bases and J by 2 bases, 5 bases remained unmatched. CDR3 amino acids: CASSKASGGPYEQYF. CDR3 DNA sequence: TGTGCCAGCAGTAAGGCTAGCGGGGGGCCCTACGAGCAGTACTTC.

The chain carries TRBV11-2 and TRBJ2-6; 7 bases fit TRBD1. Germline V gene data show CDR1 as SGHAT and CDR2 as FQNNGV. Trimming took 3 bases from V and 0 from J; bases not matched to a gene: 5. This CDR3 is 17 amino acids long. The CDR3 loop reads CASSLRGQSSGANVLTF. For the CDR3, the DNA is TGTGCCAGCAGCTTGAGGGGACAGTCCTCTGGGGCCAACGTCCTGACTTTC.